This TCR beta chain was sequenced for a study of T cells in Graves' hyperthyroidism and ophthalmopathy. V lost 5 bases, J lost 3 bases, and 5 bases lay in between. Germline values: CDR1 SGHVS, CDR2 FQNEAQ. The CDR3 covers 12 residues. At least ten counts were recorded for this clonotype. The diagnostic basis comprised clinical symptoms, serum thyroxine and TRAb, thyroid ultrasound and orbital computed tomography. TCR beta CDR3 regions were amplified from RNA transcripts. The TCR CDR3 was amplified in a first-round RT-PCR using the HTBI primer set. TCRdb reprocessed the multiplex PCR reads with MiXCR, giving one entry per CDR3 protein. The sample shows 500,000 to 650,000 distinct CDR3 sequences, 46% of them seen only once.

The origin of this receptor is an adult woman with Graves' disease, either hyperthyroidism or ophthalmopathy (not recorded which). The chain combines TRBV7-8 with TRBJ1-5; D call uncertain. Specimen: peripheral blood or thyroid tissue (not recorded which). In nucleotides, the CDR3 is TGTGCCAGCAGCGGCCCCAATCAGCCCCAGCATTTT. Translation: CASSGPNQPQHF.